This is a list of T cell receptor beta chains from one sample in a study of T-cell reconstitution after alpha-beta-depleted transplantation in children. TCRdb reprocessed the PCR reads via MiXCR and lists one record per CDR3 protein. The sample shows 190,000 or so distinct CDR3 sequences, roughly 6% of them seen only once. The material was PBMCs, obtained before TCRalphabeta/CD19-depleted stem cell transplant. The receptors originated from a girl under three years old with combined immunodeficiency, due to receive a stem cell transplant. Each CDR3 is given with its conserved first and last residue. A D gene is named only where the DNA matches it firmly. The size entry is marked missing in some rows and otherwise reads once, few, many or a size class.

TRBV29-1	many	TRBJ2-7	TRBD1	CSVESRTGGQYF	TGCAGCGTTGAATCCCGGACAGGGGGGCAGTACTTC
TRBV7-2	many	TRBJ2-3	NA	CASNRRWGTDTQYF	TGTGCCAGCAACCGCAGGTGGGGGACAGATACGCAGTATTTT
TRBV12-3/TRBV12-4	NA	TRBJ2-5	NA	CASSPLGQETQYF	TGTGCCAGCAGTCCGCTGGGTCAAGAGACCCAGTACTTC
TRBV5-8	NA	TRBJ2-7	TRBD1	CASSLYRGQGEQYF	TGTGCCAGCAGCTTGTACAGGGGGCAGGGCGAGCAGTACTTC
TRBV6-6	many	TRBJ2-1	TRBD1	CASSNRGNEQFF	TGTGCCAGCAGTAACAGGGGCAATGAGCAGTTCTTC
TRBV25-1	many	TRBJ2-1	NA	CASSESGGHYNEQFF	TGTGCCAGCAGTGAATCTGGGGGCCACTACAATGAGCAGTTCTTC
TRBV5-1	many	TRBJ2-3	TRBD1	CASSLQGTPSTDTQYF	TGCGCCAGCAGCTTACAGGGGACCCCTAGCACAGATACGCAGTATTTT
TRBV29-1	many	TRBJ2-1	NA	CSTGSLNEQFF	TGCAGCACCGGGAGTTTGAATGAGCAGTTCTTC
TRBV20-1	NA	TRBJ2-3	TRBD2	CSARIGSLLAGVTDTHYF	TGCAGTGCTAGAATCGGGTCCCTACTAGCGGGCGTCACAGATACGCACTATTTT
TRBV20-1	many	TRBJ1-5	NA	CSARKGDIYQPQHF	TGCAGTGCTAGAAAGGGCGACATTTATCAGCCCCAGCATTTT
TRBV10-3	many	TRBJ2-6	NA	CAISERYGANVLTF	TGTGCCATCAGCGAGAGGTACGGGGCCAACGTCCTGACTTTC
TRBV7-8	many	TRBJ2-7	TRBD2	CASSLAAGAYEQYF	TGTGCCAGCAGCTTAGCAGCGGGAGCCTACGAGCAGTACTTC
TRBV7-9	NA	TRBJ2-5	NA	CASSPTRDLTETQYF	TGTGCCAGCAGCCCTACCCGGGACCTAACAGAGACCCAGTACTTC
TRBV20-1	many	TRBJ1-1	TRBD1	CSAREMTGRGTEAFF	TGCAGTGCTAGAGAGATGACAGGGAGAGGCACTGAAGCTTTCTTT
TRBV29-1	many	TRBJ2-2	TRBD2	CSVPGTSGENTGELFF	TGCAGCGTTCCAGGGACTAGCGGGGAAAACACCGGGGAGCTGTTTTTT
TRBV2	few	TRBJ2-3	NA	CASSEVHSRTDTQYF	TGTGCCAGCAGTGAGGTCCACAGCCGCACAGATACGCAGTATTTT
TRBV9	many	TRBJ2-1	NA	CASSVEGRDPYNEQFF	TGTGCCAGCAGCGTAGAAGGAAGGGACCCCTACAATGAGCAGTTCTTC
TRBV29-1	many	TRBJ2-3	NA	CSVATGSGTDTQYF	TGCAGCGTTGCGACAGGTTCTGGCACAGATACGCAGTATTTT
TRBV15	many	TRBJ1-1	NA	CATSRRNTEAFF	TGTGCCACCAGCCGGCGGAACACTGAAGCTTTCTTT
TRBV21-1	many	TRBJ2-3	NA	CASRIGGRGNTDTQYF	TGTGCCAGCAGAATCGGCGGGAGGGGGAACACAGATACGCAGTATTTT
TRBV4-3	many	TRBJ2-1	NA	CASSQDPAAAGNEQFF	TGCGCCAGCAGCCAAGATCCAGCGGCGGCAGGCAATGAGCAGTTCTTC
TRBV9	many	TRBJ1-4	NA	CASSIRGNGREKLFF	TGTGCCAGCAGCATAAGGGGCAACGGTCGAGAAAAACTGTTTTTT
TRBV20-1	many	TRBJ2-7	NA	CSARDRARSYEQYF	TGCAGTGCTAGAGATCGGGCCCGATCCTACGAGCAGTACTTC
TRBV28	many	TRBJ2-1	TRBD2	CASSLTSGAYNEQFF	TGTGCCAGCAGTTTAACTAGCGGAGCTTACAATGAGCAGTTCTTC
TRBV7-3	many	TRBJ2-1	TRBD2	CASSLTVLAGVVAEQFF	TGTGCCAGCAGCTTAACGGTCCTAGCGGGAGTCGTAGCTGAGCAGTTCTTC
TRBV29-1	many	TRBJ1-1	NA	CSVVGENTEAFF	TGCAGCGTTGTGGGGGAAAACACTGAAGCTTTCTTT
TRBV20-1	many	TRBJ2-5	NA	CSARYWTNQETQYF	TGCAGTGCTAGATACTGGACTAACCAAGAGACCCAGTACTTC
TRBV12-3/TRBV12-4	many	TRBJ1-4	TRBD1	CASSPTGGNEKLFF	TGTGCCAGCAGCCCTACAGGGGGAAATGAAAAACTGTTTTTT
TRBV29-1	many	TRBJ2-7	TRBD1	CSVDTWSRQGESYEQYF	TGCAGCGTTGACACATGGAGCCGGCAGGGGGAAAGCTACGAGCAGTACTTC
TRBV7-7	many	TRBJ2-2	TRBD2	CASSLVPGPGLAASVTTGELFF	TGTGCTAGCAGCTTAGTCCCGGGTCCGGGACTAGCGGCCTCGGTGACAACCGGGGAGCTGTTTTTT
TRBV6-1	few	TRBJ1-2	TRBD1	CAGRGTGKSGYTF	TGTGCCGGCAGGGGGACAGGGAAATCTGGCTACACCTTC
TRBV7-3	NA	TRBJ2-6	TRBD2	CASSPPGLAASSGANVLTF	TGTGCCAGCAGCCCCCCGGGACTAGCGGCAAGCTCTGGGGCCAACGTCCTGACTTTC
TRBV29-1	many	TRBJ2-1	TRBD1	CSVEDPVGDRVLPYNEQFF	TGCAGCGTTGAAGATCCGGTGGGGGACAGGGTTCTACCCTACAATGAGCAGTTCTTC
TRBV3-1	many	TRBJ1-2	TRBD1	CASSLTGTLNYGYTF	TGTGCCAGCAGCCTGACAGGGACCCTGAACTATGGCTACACCTTC
TRBV12-3/TRBV12-4	many	TRBJ1-1	TRBD1	CASSLGQIAADTEAFF	TGTGCCAGCAGTTTGGGACAGATTGCTGCCGACACTGAAGCTTTCTTT
TRBV12-3/TRBV12-4	NA	TRBJ2-1	TRBD2	CASSFLLAGDNEQFF	TGTGCCAGCAGTTTTTTACTAGCGGGAGACAATGAGCAGTTCTTC
TRBV5-6	many	TRBJ2-3	NA	CASSFSRMGSTDTQYF	TGTGCCAGCAGCTTTTCACGGATGGGGAGCACAGATACGCAGTATTTT
TRBV11-2	many	TRBJ2-3	NA	CASSPQGTDTQYF	TGTGCCAGCAGCCCCCAGGGGACAGATACGCAGTATTTT
TRBV25-1	many	TRBJ1-1	NA	CASSQGNMNTEAFF	TGTGCCAGCAGTCAAGGGAATATGAACACTGAAGCTTTCTTT
TRBV25-1	NA	TRBJ2-5	TRBD1	CASSGWDRDWETQYF	TGTGCCAGCAGTGGTTGGGACAGGGACTGGGAGACCCAGTACTTC
TRBV20-1	many	TRBJ2-7	TRBD2	CSARGVSGRTPTAEQYF	TGCAGTGCTAGAGGTGTTAGCGGGAGGACCCCTACTGCGGAGCAGTACTTC
TRBV12-5	few	TRBJ2-5	NA	CASGPIPWGGWETQYF	TGTGCTAGTGGTCCGATTCCCTGGGGGGGCTGGGAGACCCAGTACTTC
TRBV7-2	many	TRBJ1-2	TRBD1	CASSFAGTGYGGYTF	TGTGCCAGCAGCTTCGCCGGGACAGGGTATGGAGGCTACACCTTC
TRBV10-3	many	TRBJ2-3	NA	CAISPPDSGGLDTQYF	TGTGCCATCAGTCCACCGGACAGCGGAGGCCTAGATACGCAGTATTTT
TRBV29-1	many	TRBJ2-7	NA	CSVEGGDSYEQYF	TGCAGCGTTGAGGGGGGAGACTCCTACGAGCAGTACTTC
TRBV21-1	many	TRBJ2-1	NA	CASSIGLAVHNEQFF	TGTGCCAGCAGCATCGGACTAGCGGTCCACAATGAGCAGTTCTTC
TRBV28	many	TRBJ1-3	NA	CASSLMRQLVSGNTIYF	TGTGCCAGCAGTTTAATGAGACAGTTAGTCTCTGGAAACACCATATATTTT
TRBV28	many	TRBJ2-1	NA	CASSLYIRSGSSYNEQFF	TGTGCCAGCAGTTTATATATTCGGTCAGGGAGCTCCTACAATGAGCAGTTCTTC
TRBV7-2	many	TRBJ2-5	TRBD2	CASSLMASGKETQYF	TGTGCCAGCAGCTTAATGGCTAGCGGGAAAGAGACCCAGTACTTC
TRBV29-1	many	TRBJ1-3	NA	CSVGSGVPGNTIYF	TGCAGCGTGGGATCGGGGGTCCCTGGAAACACCATATATTTT
TRBV12-3/TRBV12-4	many	TRBJ2-7	TRBD1	CASSFKIRDRDEQYF	TGTGCCAGCAGTTTCAAGATCCGGGACAGGGACGAGCAGTACTTC
TRBV6-6	many	TRBJ2-7	NA	CASRTGIYEQYF	TGTGCCAGCAGAACAGGGATCTACGAGCAGTACTTC